Here is one T cell receptor (beta chain) with its context. The data belong to a study of T cell changes during pregnancy in multiple sclerosis. The assay was immunoSEQ multiplex PCR, and TCRdb's table has in-frame clones only and misses some. The table includes 9,500 to 15,000 clones, approximately 86% detected once. The V and J ends lost 4 bases and 3 bases respectively, with 13 bases between them. The CDR3 covers 14 residues. Germline CDR1 and CDR2: SGDLS and YYNGEE. The chain couples TRBV9 to TRBJ2-5, with a tentative D call TRBD1 (6 bases). The TCR was taken from a female donor in good health, enrolled as a control in a pregnancy study. Material: CD8+ T cells from peripheral blood mononuclear cells, obtained in the second trimester of pregnancy. The CDR3 nucleotides read TGTGCCAGCAGCTTAAGAGCAGGGGAAGAGACCCAGTACTTC. The encoded protein is CASSLRAGEETQYF.